These 14 T cell receptor beta chains were sequenced from one sample in a study of human T cells and chemical hapten exposure. TCRdb redid the calling of the RACE reads with MiXCR, one entry per CDR3 protein. Among some 45,000 distinct CDR3 sequences, around 9% were seen once, and the ten largest hold 15%. Time point specified: patch test 2, 6 weeks after DPC sensitization. Treatment here: therapeutic diphenylcyclopropenone sensitization with weekly scalp DPC. Specimen: whole blood, collected in connection with sensitization to the hapten diphenylcyclopropenone (DPC). The receptors were sampled from a woman aged 40 to 50 with alopecia areata. Some clones in this sample may be carry-over from other donors' samples.

This clonotype was seen repeatedly, ten times or more. The J gene is TRBJ2-7, the V gene TRBV12-3 or TRBV12-4; 9 nucleotides line up with TRBD1. CDR3 length: 15 residues. With 4 bases clipped from V and 4 bases from J, the junction kept 8 bases outside the gene matches. The CDR3 reads CASSSPGTGTYEQYF. CDR3 sequence (DNA): TGTGCCAGCAGTTCCCCCGGGACAGGGACGTACGAGCAGTACTTC.

The table lists this clonotype with many counts. The V gene is TRBV9, the J gene TRBJ2-3, with D unresolved. Germline assignment: CDR1 SGDLS and CDR2 YYNGEE. The CDR3 covers 12 residues. Trimming pared 1 base from V and 5 bases from J, leaving 5 bases between. The CDR3 loop reads CASSVSRDTQYF. The CDR3 coding sequence is TGTGCCAGCAGCGTATCGCGAGATACGCAGTATTTT. Variable domain in full (rest from reference TRBV9 and TRBJ2-3): DSGVTQTPKHLITATGQRVTLRCSPRSGDLSVYWYQQSLDQGLQFLIQYYNGEERAKGNILERFSAQQFPDLHSELNLSSLELGDSALYFCASSVSRDTQYFGPGTRLTVL.

This clonotype was seen a handful of times. The chain couples TRBV6-1 to TRBJ2-3; D is ambiguous. V was pared by 0 bases and J by 7 bases, with 5 bases between. This CDR3 contains 12 residues. Germline V CDR1 and CDR2: MNHNS, SASEGT. CDR3: CASSEALNTQYF. CDR3 nucleotides: TGTGCCAGCAGTGAAGCGTTGAATACGCAGTATTTT.

The genes are TRBV20-1 and TRBJ1-1; D unresolved. CDR3 size: 12 residues. Per germline, CDR1 DFQATT and CDR2 SNEGSKA (reference sequence). V was pared by 3 bases and J by 7 bases, with 12 bases between. The CDR3 protein is CSASRTTDEAFF. The CDR3 region has the DNA TGCAGTGCTAGCCGGACGACTGATGAAGCTTTCTTT.

V and J are TRBV29-1 and TRBJ1-1, with a weak D call TRBD1 (5 bases). Between the trimmed V and J ends, which lost 2 bases and 5 bases, there was a span of 12 bases. CDR1 is SQVTM, CDR2 ANQGSEA, per germline. The length of the CDR3 is 13 residues. CDR3 in DNA: TGCAGCGTTGAACAAATGGGGGGGACTGAAGCTTTCTTT. It codes for CSVEQMGGTEAFF.

This clonotype appeared a single time. A much larger clone differs from this one at a single base, so this may be a read error. The rearrangement uses TRBV7-2 and TRBJ1-2, with 12 bases matching TRBD1. The germline CDR1 and CDR2 sequences are SGHTA and FQGNSA. The CDR3 length is 16 residues. The CDR3 coding sequence is TGTGCCAGCAGCTTAGTCGGGACAGGGGGCGAGTATGGCCACACCTTC. It is translated as CASSLVGTGGEYGHTF.

The table lists this clonotype with a few counts. This chain uses TRBV29-1 with TRBJ2-3; unclear D gene. The germline V gene has CDR1 SQVTM and CDR2 ANQGSEA. The CDR3 consists of 10 residues. V was clipped by 7 bases and J by 4 bases, with 6 bases between them. The CDR3: CSAWADTQYF. CDR3 sequence (DNA): TGCAGCGCCTGGGCAGATACGCAGTATTTT.

With regard to this clonotype: This sequence may be a read error, since a much larger clone differs from it by one base. The chain is built from TRBV14 and TRBJ2-4; unclear D gene. The CDR3 loop spans 13 amino acids. Germline V gene lookup returns CDR1 SGHDN and CDR2 FVKESK. The V gene lost 4 bases and the J gene lost 3 bases, with 7 bases spanning the gap. CDR3 DNA: TGTGCCAGCAGCCCAAGCAGCAAAAACATTCAGTACTTC. Translating it yields CASSPSSKNIQYF.

In this sample, this clonotype turned up many times. The chain couples TRBV6-2 or TRBV6-3 to TRBJ2-5; possible D gene TRBD1, 6 bases. Trimming shortened V by 2 bases and J by 2 bases, and 12 bases separated the two germline ends. CDR1 and CDR2 (germline): MNHEY, SVGEGT. This CDR3 is built from 15 residues. Here the CDR3 reads CASSYRGIKQETQYF. In DNA, the CDR3 is TGTGCCAGCAGTTACAGGGGGATTAAGCAAGAGACCCAGTACTTC.

This clonotype was recorded at least ten times. This chain links TRBV5-6 with TRBJ1-1, with TRBD1 as a possible D gene (5 bases). The CDR3 has 16 residues. Germline V gene lookup returns CDR1 SGHDT and CDR2 YYEEEE. V lost 2 bases, J lost 0 bases, and 14 bases lay in between. The CDR3: CASSLMQGAMNTEAFF. The CDR3 bases are TGTGCCAGCAGCTTAATGCAGGGCGCTATGAACACTGAAGCTTTCTTT.

Turning to this clonotype: At one end, the junction sequence differs from germline, possibly due to a read error. The V and J genes are TRBV7-2 and TRBJ2-7, with 10 bases lining up with TRBD2. This CDR3 spans 16 amino acids. CDR1 is SGHTA, CDR2 FQGNSA, per germline. Here the CDR3 reads CANSLQAGGPSHEQYF. The CDR3 coding sequence is TGTGCCAACAGCTTACAAGCGGGGGGGCCTAGCCACGAGCAGTACTTC.

Ten or more counts support this clonotype. The chain couples TRBV4-1 to TRBJ2-2, with no clear D. Per germline, CDR1 MGHRA and CDR2 YSYEKL. V was cut by 1 base and J by 2 bases, with 5 bases left in between. The length of the CDR3 is 14 residues. In nucleotides, the CDR3 is TGCGCCAGCAGCCAAGTTTCCAACACCGGGGAGCTGTTTTTT. This gives the protein CASSQVSNTGELFF.

The table lists this clonotype with a few counts. This chain joins TRBV11-2 and TRBJ1-5; D ambiguous. This CDR3 spans 14 amino acids. Trimming stripped 1 base from V and 3 bases from J, with 7 bases between. In germline, CDR1 is SGHAT, CDR2 FQNNGV. The CDR3 DNA reads TGTGCCAGCAGCTTAGGGGGATTCAATCAGCCCCAGCATTTT. Protein product: CASSLGGFNQPQHF.

This clonotype was observed a few times. This chain uses TRBV9 with TRBJ2-1, with D hard to call. Trimming cost V 0 bases and J 6 bases, with 4 bases left between them. Germline assignment: CDR1 SGDLS and CDR2 YYNGEE. CDR3 length equals 12 residues. The CDR3 here is CASSVGPNEQFF. CDR3 coding DNA: TGTGCCAGCAGCGTAGGTCCCAATGAGCAGTTCTTC.